Listed below are T cell receptor beta chains from one sample, sequenced in a study of blood T cell repertoires in COVID-19. Repertoires were generated with immunoSEQ multiplex PCR, while TCRdb's copy carries only in-frame clones and drops some. The sample holds 200,000 to 300,000 clones; more than 80% are singletons and the top ten take approximately 7.5%. Sequences were obtained from peripheral blood. Receptor source: a woman aged 80 or over with COVID-19, enrolled during active disease. Both conserved end residues are part of each CDR3. The order of the fields is CDR3 DNA, CDR3 protein, D gene, V gene, J gene, clone size. D genes are given only for firm matches. Expanded clones get a size class; other rows say once, few or many, or leave the size out.

CDR3nt: TGTGCCAGCAGCTTGGGCGGGCCAAGCTCCTATAATTCACCCCTCCACTTT
CDR3aa: CASSLGGPSSYNSPLHF
d_gene: -
v_gene: TRBV5-4
j_gene: TRBJ1-6
abundance: once

CDR3nt: TGTGCCAGCAGCCAATCCCTTAACACTGAAGCTTTCTTT
CDR3aa: CASSQSLNTEAFF
d_gene: -
v_gene: TRBV4-2
j_gene: TRBJ1-1
abundance: -

CDR3nt: TGTGCCAGCAGCCCCTCGGGCGCGGGAGAGCAGTTCTTC
CDR3aa: CASSPSGAGEQFF
d_gene: -
v_gene: TRBV7-2
j_gene: TRBJ2-1
abundance: -

CDR3nt: TGTGCCAGCAGGACCAGCGGGGGGTATGAGCAGTTCTTC
CDR3aa: CASRTSGGYEQFF
d_gene: TRBD2
v_gene: TRBV7-9
j_gene: TRBJ2-1
abundance: -

CDR3nt: TGTGCCAGCTCGCCCCCGGGACTAGGAGCCGCCGGGGAGCTGTTTTTT
CDR3aa: CASSPPGLGAAGELFF
d_gene: TRBD2
v_gene: TRBV18
j_gene: TRBJ2-2
abundance: -

CDR3nt: TGTGCCAGCAGCGTAGACCCTGGGGGGAGACGCACTGAAGCTTTCTTT
CDR3aa: CASSVDPGGRRTEAFF
d_gene: -
v_gene: TRBV9
j_gene: TRBJ1-1
abundance: -

CDR3nt: TGCGCCAGCAGCTCCTGGACAGTCCCTTACGAGCAGTACTTC
CDR3aa: CASSSWTVPYEQYF
d_gene: -
v_gene: TRBV5-1
j_gene: TRBJ2-7
abundance: -

CDR3nt: TGTGCCAGTAGTATAGATCGAGACAGTCTCAGAAACACCTTC
CDR3aa: CASSIDRDSLRNTF
d_gene: -
v_gene: TRBV19
j_gene: TRBJ1-2
abundance: few

CDR3nt: TGTGCCAGCAGTTTGAGTTCCGGAAACACCATATATTTT
CDR3aa: CASSLSSGNTIYF
d_gene: -
v_gene: TRBV12-3/TRBV12-4
j_gene: TRBJ1-3
abundance: -

CDR3nt: TGCGCCAGCAGCTTGGGACTAGCGATCAAATACAATGAGCAGTTCTTC
CDR3aa: CASSLGLAIKYNEQFF
d_gene: TRBD2
v_gene: TRBV5-1
j_gene: TRBJ2-1
abundance: -

CDR3nt: TGCGCCAGCAGCACTGGGACAGTCTCTGGAAACACCATATATTTT
CDR3aa: CASSTGTVSGNTIYF
d_gene: TRBD1
v_gene: TRBV5-1
j_gene: TRBJ1-3
abundance: once

CDR3nt: TGTGCCAGCAGGGAGTACAATGAGCAGTTCTTC
CDR3aa: CASREYNEQFF
d_gene: -
v_gene: TRBV2
j_gene: TRBJ2-1
abundance: once

CDR3nt: TGTGCCAGCAGCTTGGGCAGGGCCGAGTATAATTCACCCCTCCACTTT
CDR3aa: CASSLGRAEYNSPLHF
d_gene: -
v_gene: TRBV5-8
j_gene: TRBJ1-6
abundance: -

CDR3nt: TGTGCCATCAGTGAACAGGGAAATGAAAAACTGTTTTTT
CDR3aa: CAISEQGNEKLFF
d_gene: -
v_gene: TRBV10-3
j_gene: TRBJ1-4
abundance: -

CDR3nt: TGTGCCTGGGAAATGACAGTGAACACTGAAGCTTTCTTT
CDR3aa: CAWEMTVNTEAFF
d_gene: -
v_gene: TRBV30
j_gene: TRBJ1-1
abundance: few

CDR3nt: TGTGCCAGCAGCCATGGGACTAGCAGTGAGCAGTTCTTC
CDR3aa: CASSHGTSSEQFF
d_gene: TRBD2
v_gene: TRBV14
j_gene: TRBJ2-1
abundance: -

CDR3nt: TGCGCCAGCAGCTTGACAAGTACCCTGAACACTGAAGCTTTCTTT
CDR3aa: CASSLTSTLNTEAFF
d_gene: -
v_gene: TRBV5-1
j_gene: TRBJ1-1
abundance: once

CDR3nt: TGTGCCTGGGACCGTAGCGGGAGGGGCACAGATACGCAGTATTTT
CDR3aa: CAWDRSGRGTDTQYF
d_gene: TRBD2
v_gene: TRBV30
j_gene: TRBJ2-3
abundance: -

CDR3nt: TGTGCCTGGAGGCCGGGACAAACAATCGAAAAACTGTTTTTT
CDR3aa: CAWRPGQTIEKLFF
d_gene: -
v_gene: TRBV30
j_gene: TRBJ1-4
abundance: -

CDR3nt: TGTGCCAGCAGCCAGGGGACAGGGGTGGGCCAGCCCCAGCATTTT
CDR3aa: CASSQGTGVGQPQHF
d_gene: TRBD1
v_gene: TRBV3-1/TRBV3-2
j_gene: TRBJ1-5
abundance: -

CDR3nt: TGTGCCAGCAGCCAAGCGGGGACCGGGGAGCTGTTTTTT
CDR3aa: CASSQAGTGELFF
d_gene: -
v_gene: TRBV3-1/TRBV3-2
j_gene: TRBJ2-2
abundance: few

CDR3nt: TGTGCCATCAGCCGGGACAGGGCGGGCACTGAAGCTTTCTTT
CDR3aa: CAISRDRAGTEAFF
d_gene: TRBD1
v_gene: TRBV10-3
j_gene: TRBJ1-1
abundance: -

CDR3nt: TGCAGCGTTGAAGATGGGACAGGGGGGCATTTT
CDR3aa: CSVEDGTGGHF
d_gene: TRBD1
v_gene: TRBV29-1
j_gene: TRBJ1-5
abundance: few

CDR3nt: TGTGCCAGCTCAGCCGTTTCAGGGTTGAGTATGGTCTACACCTTC
CDR3aa: CASSAVSGLSMVYTF
d_gene: -
v_gene: TRBV18
j_gene: TRBJ1-2
abundance: -

CDR3nt: TGTGCCAGCTCAGAGAAGAACACTGAAGCTTTCTTT
CDR3aa: CASSEKNTEAFF
d_gene: -
v_gene: TRBV18
j_gene: TRBJ1-1
abundance: few

CDR3nt: TGTGCCAGCTCACTGTCCCGGGACAATGAAGCTTTCTTT
CDR3aa: CASSLSRDNEAFF
d_gene: -
v_gene: TRBV18
j_gene: TRBJ1-1
abundance: -

CDR3nt: TGTGCCAGCAGCTTGATTTTCAACGAGCAGTACTTC
CDR3aa: CASSLIFNEQYF
d_gene: -
v_gene: TRBV5-8
j_gene: TRBJ2-7
abundance: -

CDR3nt: TGTGCCAGCAGCTTGCGCGGAGGACTCACCGGGGAGCTGTTTTTT
CDR3aa: CASSLRGGLTGELFF
d_gene: -
v_gene: TRBV5-4
j_gene: TRBJ2-2
abundance: once

CDR3nt: TGCGCCAGCAGTCAACCACACAACAGGGTGACTTTCTTT
CDR3aa: CASSQPHNRVTFF
d_gene: -
v_gene: TRBV23-1
j_gene: TRBJ1-1
abundance: -

CDR3nt: TGTGCCAGCACGGGGGGACCTGGAAACACCATATATTTT
CDR3aa: CASTGGPGNTIYF
d_gene: -
v_gene: TRBV6-6
j_gene: TRBJ1-3
abundance: -

CDR3nt: TGTGCCAGCAGACTACAGGACCTCTCCTACGAGCAGTACTTC
CDR3aa: CASRLQDLSYEQYF
d_gene: -
v_gene: TRBV6-6
j_gene: TRBJ2-7
abundance: once

CDR3nt: TGTGCCAGCAGTGATGGGGGGGGCTATTCACCCCTCCACTTT
CDR3aa: CASSDGGGYSPLHF
d_gene: -
v_gene: TRBV2
j_gene: TRBJ1-6
abundance: few

CDR3nt: TGCGCCAGCAGGGCCACCCCCAGCACAGATACGCAGTATTTT
CDR3aa: CASRATPSTDTQYF
d_gene: -
v_gene: TRBV5-1
j_gene: TRBJ2-3
abundance: -

CDR3nt: TGTGCCAGCAGCAGAATAGCGGGGGTCGGGGGCTATGGCTACACCTTC
CDR3aa: CASSRIAGVGGYGYTF
d_gene: -
v_gene: TRBV11-2
j_gene: TRBJ1-2
abundance: -

CDR3nt: TGTGCCAGCAGTGCCGGGGGGACTCCTATCTACGAGCAGTACTTC
CDR3aa: CASSAGGTPIYEQYF
d_gene: TRBD2
v_gene: TRBV28
j_gene: TRBJ2-7
abundance: -

CDR3nt: TGTGCCAGCAGTTATAGGAACTCCAGGGGGCCCGAAGCTTTCTTT
CDR3aa: CASSYRNSRGPEAFF
d_gene: TRBD1
v_gene: TRBV5-4
j_gene: TRBJ1-1
abundance: -

CDR3nt: TGCGCCAGCAGTCAGTCGGACAGAAAATGTACAACTAATGAAAAACTGTTTTTT
CDR3aa: CASSQSDRKCTTNEKLFF
d_gene: -
v_gene: TRBV23-1
j_gene: TRBJ1-4
abundance: -

CDR3nt: TGTGCCAGTGGGAGGGGGACTGATGCGACCCAGTACTTC
CDR3aa: CASGRGTDATQYF
d_gene: -
v_gene: TRBV19
j_gene: TRBJ2-5
abundance: -

CDR3nt: TGTGCCAGCAGTTCCGGCGGGGGCTCCTACAATGAGCAGTTCTTC
CDR3aa: CASSSGGGSYNEQFF
d_gene: TRBD2
v_gene: TRBV28
j_gene: TRBJ2-1
abundance: -

CDR3nt: TGTGCCACCAGCAGACGTTGGGACAGGGGGCTCCTACTCACCGGGGAGCTGTTTTTT
CDR3aa: CATSRRWDRGLLLTGELFF
d_gene: TRBD1
v_gene: TRBV15
j_gene: TRBJ2-2
abundance: -

CDR3nt: TGTGCCAGCAGACCCGGACAGTTTAATGAAAAACTGTTTTTT
CDR3aa: CASRPGQFNEKLFF
d_gene: -
v_gene: TRBV28
j_gene: TRBJ1-4
abundance: -

CDR3nt: TGTGCCAGCAGCGCAGGTGGGGGCTTAGCCAAAAACATTCAGTACTTC
CDR3aa: CASSAGGGLAKNIQYF
d_gene: -
v_gene: TRBV5-4
j_gene: TRBJ2-4
abundance: -

CDR3nt: TGTGCCAGCTCAGAGGGGGTAAACTATGGCTACACCTTC
CDR3aa: CASSEGVNYGYTF
d_gene: -
v_gene: TRBV18
j_gene: TRBJ1-2
abundance: -

CDR3nt: TGCGCCAGCAGCATTGACATTTCCTACAATGAGCAGTTCTTC
CDR3aa: CASSIDISYNEQFF
d_gene: -
v_gene: TRBV5-1
j_gene: TRBJ2-1
abundance: -

CDR3nt: TGTGCCAGCAGCCAAGAAGCCGAGACCCAGTACTTC
CDR3aa: CASSQEAETQYF
d_gene: -
v_gene: TRBV3-1/TRBV3-2
j_gene: TRBJ2-5
abundance: -

CDR3nt: TGCGCCAGCAGCCTAACCGGGACAGCTTACGAGCAGTACTTC
CDR3aa: CASSLTGTAYEQYF
d_gene: TRBD1
v_gene: TRBV5-1
j_gene: TRBJ2-7
abundance: -